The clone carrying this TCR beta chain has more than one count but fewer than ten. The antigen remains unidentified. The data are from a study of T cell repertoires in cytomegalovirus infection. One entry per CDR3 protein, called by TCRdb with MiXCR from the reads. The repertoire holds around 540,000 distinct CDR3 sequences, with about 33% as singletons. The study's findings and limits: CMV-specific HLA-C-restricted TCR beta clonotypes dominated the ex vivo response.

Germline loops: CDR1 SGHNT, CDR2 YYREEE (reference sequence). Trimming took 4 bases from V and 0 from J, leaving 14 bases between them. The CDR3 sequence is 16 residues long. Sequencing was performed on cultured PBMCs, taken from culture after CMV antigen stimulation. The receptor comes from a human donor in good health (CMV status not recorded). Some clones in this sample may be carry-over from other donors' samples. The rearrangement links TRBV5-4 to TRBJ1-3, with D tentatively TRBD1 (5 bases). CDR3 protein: CASSLTGIRSGNTIYF. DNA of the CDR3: TGTGCCAGCAGCCTTACAGGAATCCGCTCTGGAAACACCATATATTTT.